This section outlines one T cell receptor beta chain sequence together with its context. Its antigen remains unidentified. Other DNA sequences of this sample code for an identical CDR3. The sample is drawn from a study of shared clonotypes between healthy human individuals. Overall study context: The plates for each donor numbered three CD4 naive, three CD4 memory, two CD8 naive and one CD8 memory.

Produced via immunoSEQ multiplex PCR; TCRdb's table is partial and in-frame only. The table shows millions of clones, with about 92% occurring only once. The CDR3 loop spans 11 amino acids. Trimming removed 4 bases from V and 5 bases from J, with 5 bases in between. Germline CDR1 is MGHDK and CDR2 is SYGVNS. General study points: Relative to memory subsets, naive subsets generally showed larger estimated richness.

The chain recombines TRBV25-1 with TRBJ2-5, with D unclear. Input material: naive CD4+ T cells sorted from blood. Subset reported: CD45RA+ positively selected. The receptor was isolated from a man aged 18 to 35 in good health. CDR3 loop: CASSGRETQYF. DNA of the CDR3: TGTGCCAGCAGTGGGCGGGAGACCCAGTACTTC.